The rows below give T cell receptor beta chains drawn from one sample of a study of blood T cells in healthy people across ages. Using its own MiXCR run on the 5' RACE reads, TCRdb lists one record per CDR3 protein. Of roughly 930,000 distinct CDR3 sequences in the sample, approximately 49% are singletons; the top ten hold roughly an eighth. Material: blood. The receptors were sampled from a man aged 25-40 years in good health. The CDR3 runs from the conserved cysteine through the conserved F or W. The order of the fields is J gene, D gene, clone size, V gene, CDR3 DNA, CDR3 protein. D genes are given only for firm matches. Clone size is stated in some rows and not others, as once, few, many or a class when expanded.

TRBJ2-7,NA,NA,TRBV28,TGTGCCAGCAGTTTAACCAGGGCCGTGGGTGGCGAGCAGTACTTC,CASSLTRAVGGEQYF
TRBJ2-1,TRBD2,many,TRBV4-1,TGCGCCAGCAGCCAACTAGCGGGGGGTTACAATGAGCAGTTCTTC,CASSQLAGGYNEQFF
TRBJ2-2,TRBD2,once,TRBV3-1,TGTGCCAGCAGCCAAGTTGCGGGGGGATACACCGGGGAGCTGTTTTTT,CASSQVAGGYTGELFF
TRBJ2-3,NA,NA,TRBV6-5,TGTGCCAGCAGACCCACCGCGCGGGGAACCGCAGATACGCAGTATTTT,CASRPTARGTADTQYF
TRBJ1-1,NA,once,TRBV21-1,TGTGCCAGCAGCAAAGTGAGGGGGAAACAGGGAGACACTGAAGCTTTCTTT,CASSKVRGKQGDTEAFF
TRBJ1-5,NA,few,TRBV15,TGTGCCACCAGCAGGGGAGGTACGGGCAATCAGCCCCAGCATTTT,CATSRGGTGNQPQHF
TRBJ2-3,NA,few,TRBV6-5,TGTGCCAGCAGGCCCGAGGCGGTACGCACAGATACGCAGTATTTT,CASRPEAVRTDTQYF
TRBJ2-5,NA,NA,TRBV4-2,TGTGCCAGCAGCCAAGACTCGGACTCTCGGCAAGAGGCCCAGTACTTC,CASSQDSDSRQEAQYF
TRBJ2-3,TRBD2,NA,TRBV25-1,TGTGCCAGCAGAAGGACTAGCGGGGAGGCAGATACGCAGTATTTT,CASRRTSGEADTQYF
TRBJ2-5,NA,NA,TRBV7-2,TGTGCCAGCACCGAAAGAGAGACCCAGTACTTC,CASTERETQYF
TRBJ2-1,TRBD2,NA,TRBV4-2,TGTGCCAGCAGCCAAGAGGCGGGACTAGCCCGTGAGCAGTTCTTC,CASSQEAGLAREQFF
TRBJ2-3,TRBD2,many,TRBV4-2,TGTGCCAGCAGCCAAGATATAGCGGGGGGAAGAGGAACGCAGTATTTT,CASSQDIAGGRGTQYF
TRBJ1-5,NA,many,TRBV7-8,TGTGCCAGCAGCTTATTGCGCAGCTCTAGCAATCAGCCCCAGCATTTT,CASSLLRSSSNQPQHF
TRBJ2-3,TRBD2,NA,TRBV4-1,TGCGCCAGCAGCCAAGGGAGCGGGGGGGGAGATACGCAGTATTTT,CASSQGSGGGDTQYF
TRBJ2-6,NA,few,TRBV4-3,TGCGCCAGCAGCCAAGAAGTTTTCCTTGCTCCTGGGGCCAACGTCCTGACTTTC,CASSQEVFLAPGANVLTF
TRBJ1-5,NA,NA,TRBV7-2,TGTGCCAGCAGCTTAGCAGGGGCTCGGGGTCAGCCCCAGCATTTT,CASSLAGARGQPQHF
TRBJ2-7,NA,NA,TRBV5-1,TGCGCCAGCAGCGTGGAACAGGGACCCTACGAGCAGTACTTC,CASSVEQGPYEQYF
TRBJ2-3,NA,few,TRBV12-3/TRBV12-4,TGTGCCAGCAGTCCCCTTAGGGGAGATACGCAGTATTTT,CASSPLRGDTQYF
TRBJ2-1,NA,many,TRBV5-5,TGTGCCAGCAGCCTTACCGGGAGTAATGAGCAGTTCTTC,CASSLTGSNEQFF
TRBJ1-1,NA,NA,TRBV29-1,TGCAGCGTCACCCTAGGGGGAGCGAACACTGAAACTTTCTTT,CSVTLGGANTETFF
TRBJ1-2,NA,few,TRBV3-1,TGTGCCAGCAGCCAAGAGAGCGGACGTCTCTATGGCTACACCTTC,CASSQESGRLYGYTF
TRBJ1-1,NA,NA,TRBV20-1,TGCAGTGCAGGGGCTCAAGCTTTCTTT,CSAGAQAFF
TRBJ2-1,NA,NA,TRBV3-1,TGTGCCAGCAGCCACGACACCAGCGGGCGGTTCTTC,CASSHDTSGRFF
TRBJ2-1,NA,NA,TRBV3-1,TGTGCCAGCAGCGAAAGAGGCAGGGCGTCCTACAATGAGCAGTTCTTC,CASSERGRASYNEQFF
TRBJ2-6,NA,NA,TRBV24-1,TGTGCCACCAGTGGTACGGCGTCTGGGGCCAACGTCCTGACTTTC,CATSGTASGANVLTF
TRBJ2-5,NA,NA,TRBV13,TGTGCCAGCAGCTTAGTCAAGGGTGGCCAAGAGACCCAGTACTTC,CASSLVKGGQETQYF
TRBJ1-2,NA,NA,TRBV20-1,TGCAGTGCTACCGAGGGAGGAGGCTATGGCTACACCTTC,CSATEGGGYGYTF
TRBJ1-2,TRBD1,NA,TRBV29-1,TGCAGCGTTGAAGATGAGGGACAGGGATATGGCTACACCTTC,CSVEDEGQGYGYTF
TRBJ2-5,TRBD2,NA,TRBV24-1,TGTGCCACCAGTGATCCCGGGACTAGCGTTGAGCAGTACTTC,CATSDPGTSVEQYF
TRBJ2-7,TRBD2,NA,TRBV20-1,TGCAGTGCTAGAGGGGACTATATACAAGAAACCCAGTACTTC,CSARGDYIQETQYF
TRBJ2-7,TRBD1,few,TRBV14,TGTGCCAGCAGCCGCCGACAGGGGATACACGAGCAGTACTTC,CASSRRQGIHEQYF
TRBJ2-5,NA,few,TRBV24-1,TGTGCCACCAGTGATTCGCCGTCTAGGAAGGAGACCCAGTACTTC,CATSDSPSRKETQYF
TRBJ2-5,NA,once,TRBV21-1,TGTGCCAGCAAGTATTCGGCAGGGGGCCTTAGGGGGACCCAGTACTTC,CASKYSAGGLRGTQYF
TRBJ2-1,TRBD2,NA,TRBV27,TGTGCCAGCAGGATGGGGACTAGCTACAATGAGCAGTTCTTC,CASRMGTSYNEQFF
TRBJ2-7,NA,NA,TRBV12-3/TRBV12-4,TGTGCCAGCAGCTCGCCTGTAGTTTTGGGATACGAGCAGTACTTC,CASSSPVVLGYEQYF
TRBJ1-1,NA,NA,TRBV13,TGTGCCAGCAGCCCCGGGGTGGGGGGTGAAGCTTTCTTT,CASSPGVGGEAFF
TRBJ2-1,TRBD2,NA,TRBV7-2,TGTGCCAGCAGCTTAGGGCTAGCGGGGGTGGAGCAGTTCTTC,CASSLGLAGVEQFF
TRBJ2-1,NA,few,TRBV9,TGTGCCAGCAGCGTCGGGGTGGGCCACTACAATGAGCAGTTCTTC,CASSVGVGHYNEQFF
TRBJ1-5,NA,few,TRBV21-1,TGTGCCAGCAGCAAAGGACGAAGACTTAGTCAGCCCCAGCATTTT,CASSKGRRLSQPQHF
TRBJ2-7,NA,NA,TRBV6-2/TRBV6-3,TGTGCCAGCAGTTACAACGGACGGGCGTACAGTACTAACGAGCAGTACTTC,CASSYNGRAYSTNEQYF
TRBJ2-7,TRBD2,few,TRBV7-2,TGTGCCAGCAGCTTAGATGGGTCTAGCGGGGTCAGAGAGCAGTACTTC,CASSLDGSSGVREQYF
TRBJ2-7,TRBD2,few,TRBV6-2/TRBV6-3,TGTGCCAGCAGAGAAGAACGGGGGGGCTCCTACGAGCAGTACTTC,CASREERGGSYEQYF
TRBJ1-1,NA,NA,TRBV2,TGTGCCAGCACGCTCGGTGGGGGGCGCGGTGAAGCTTTCTTT,CASTLGGGRGEAFF
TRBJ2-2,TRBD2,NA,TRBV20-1,TGCAGTGCTAGAACGGCGGGGGGGGAAACCGGGGAGCTGTTTTTT,CSARTAGGETGELFF
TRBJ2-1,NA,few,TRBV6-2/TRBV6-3,TGTGCCAGTCTTGCGATCTCCTACAATGAGCAGTTCTTC,CASLAISYNEQFF
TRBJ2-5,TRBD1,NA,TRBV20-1,TGCAGTGCTAGAGGCCACAGGGGTGCCTCGGAGACCCAGTACTTC,CSARGHRGASETQYF
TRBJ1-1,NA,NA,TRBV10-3,TGTGCCATTCGGGAGGACACTGAAGCTTTCTTT,CAIREDTEAFF
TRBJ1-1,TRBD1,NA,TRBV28,TGTGCCAGCGAAATATCCGGGACAGGGGGCGTGATTATGAACACTGAAGCTTTCTTT,CASEISGTGGVIMNTEAFF
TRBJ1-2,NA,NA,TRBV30,TGTGCCTGGAGTACATATGGCCGGGATGGCTACACCTTC,CAWSTYGRDGYTF
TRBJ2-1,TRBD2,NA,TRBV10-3,TGTGCCATCAGTGGATCGGGAGGGCACTACAATGAGCAGTTCTTC,CAISGSGGHYNEQFF
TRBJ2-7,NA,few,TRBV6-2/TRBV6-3,TGTGCCAGCAGTTATGGCACTCCGGGCTACGAGCAGTACTTC,CASSYGTPGYEQYF
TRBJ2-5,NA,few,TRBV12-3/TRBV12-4,TGTGCCAGCAGCGGGGCATCGGAGACCCAGTACTTC,CASSGASETQYF
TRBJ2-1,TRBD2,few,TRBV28,TGTGCCAGCAACCCTCAGAGGATAGCGGGACATGAGCAGTTCTTC,CASNPQRIAGHEQFF
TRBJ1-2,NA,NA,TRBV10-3,TGTGCCATCAGCGAATCTAGTGTCTCCCTGAAGAACTATGGCTACACCTTC,CAISESSVSLKNYGYTF
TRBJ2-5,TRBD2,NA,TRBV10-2,TGCGCCAGCAGTGAGACTGGGACTAGCGGGATCGAGACCCAGTACTTC,CASSETGTSGIETQYF
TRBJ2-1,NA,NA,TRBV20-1,TGCAGTGCTCTTACCTACAATGAGCAGTTCTTC,CSALTYNEQFF